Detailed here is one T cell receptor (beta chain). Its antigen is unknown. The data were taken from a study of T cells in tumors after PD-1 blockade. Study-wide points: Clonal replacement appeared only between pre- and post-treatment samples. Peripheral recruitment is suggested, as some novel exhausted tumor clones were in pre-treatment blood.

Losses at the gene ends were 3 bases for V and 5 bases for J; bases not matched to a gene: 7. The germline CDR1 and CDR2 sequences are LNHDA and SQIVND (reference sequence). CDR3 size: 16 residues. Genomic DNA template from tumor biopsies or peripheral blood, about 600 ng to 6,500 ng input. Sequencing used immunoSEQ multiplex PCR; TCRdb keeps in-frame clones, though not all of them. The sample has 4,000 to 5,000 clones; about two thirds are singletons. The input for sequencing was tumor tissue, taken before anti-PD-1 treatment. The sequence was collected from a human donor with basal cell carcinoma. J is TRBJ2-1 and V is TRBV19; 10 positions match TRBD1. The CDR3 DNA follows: TGTGCCAGTAGTATGGAGGACAGGGGGTGGAACAATGAGCAGTTCTTC. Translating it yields CASSMEDRGWNNEQFF.